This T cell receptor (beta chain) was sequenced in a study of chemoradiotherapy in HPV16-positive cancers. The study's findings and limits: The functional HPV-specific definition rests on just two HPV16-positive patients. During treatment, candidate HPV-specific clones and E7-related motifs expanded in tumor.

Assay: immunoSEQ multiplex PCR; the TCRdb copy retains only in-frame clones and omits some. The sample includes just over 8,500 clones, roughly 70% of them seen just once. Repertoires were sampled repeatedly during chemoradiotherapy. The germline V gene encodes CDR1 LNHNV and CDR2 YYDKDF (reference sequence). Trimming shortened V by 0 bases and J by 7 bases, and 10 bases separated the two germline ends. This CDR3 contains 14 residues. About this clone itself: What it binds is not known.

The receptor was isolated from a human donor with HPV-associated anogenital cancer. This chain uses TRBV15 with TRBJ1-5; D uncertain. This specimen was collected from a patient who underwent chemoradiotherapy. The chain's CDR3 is CATSRDRRNQPQHF. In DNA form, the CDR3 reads TGTGCCACCAGCAGAGATAGGCGAAACCAGCCCCAGCATTTT.